This T cell receptor beta chain comes out of a study of shared clonotypes between healthy human individuals. Study-wide results and limits: Some naive CD4 clonotypes, around 4.7%, turned up in common across several donors. Clonotypes not shared had lower generation probabilities than those common to all four donors. Rarefaction showed that sequencing of sorted subsets was incomplete (despite large depth).

Points on this clone: What it binds is not known.

The deep-level immunoSEQ assay was used. Profiling relied on immunoSEQ multiplex PCR, and the TCRdb table lists in-frame clones only, not all of them. Here the sample spans about 980,000 clones, approximately 76% being singletons. The source material was memory CD4+ T cells sorted from blood. This sample's subset: CD45RA-negative fraction. This sequence originates from a man between 18 and 35 years old in good health.

CDR3 coding DNA: TGTGCCAGCAGCCTGACAGGGGGCGTTGGAAACACCATATATTTT. It codes for CASSLTGGVGNTIYF. The V gene is TRBV7-9, the J gene TRBJ1-3; TRBD1 aligns across 10 bases. From germline, CDR1 is SEHNR and CDR2 FQNEAQ (reference sequence). This CDR3 has 15 residues. Trimming cost V 5 bases and J 3 bases; bases outside gene matches: 4.